Below are 18 T cell receptor beta chains sequenced from a single sample in a study of glioma-infiltrating T cells after dendritic cell vaccination. Specified time point: after dendritic cell vaccination, including at tumor progression/relapse. TCRdb keeps only in-frame clones here, not all; method: immunoSEQ multiplex PCR. The table lists tens of thousands of clones, about 79% of them singletons, with 15% to 18% in the top ten. The input for sequencing was blood, taken after dendritic cell vaccination. The origin of the receptors is a human donor with glioblastoma.

V usage is TRBV7-6 and J usage is TRBJ1-4, with 9 positions matching TRBD1. Germline V gene lookup returns CDR1 SGHVS and CDR2 FNYEAQ. Trimming took 4 bases from V and 7 from J; bases not matched to a gene: 4. This CDR3 comprises 14 residues. CDR3 sequence reads: CASSSDRGGEKLFF. The CDR3 DNA sequence: TGTGCCAGCAGCTCGGACAGGGGAGGTGAAAAACTGTTTTTT.

This clone was seen a single time. The V and J genes are TRBV6-1 and TRBJ2-1; unclear D gene. V lost 0 bases, J lost 4 bases, and 7 bases lay in between. The CDR3 loop spans 14 amino acids. Germline loops: CDR1 MNHNS, CDR2 SASEGT. CDR3: CASSEALDYNEQFF. DNA of the CDR3: TGTGCCAGCAGTGAAGCTTTAGATTACAATGAGCAGTTCTTC.

This chain uses TRBV6-5 with TRBJ2-7, with TRBD1 matching over 8 bases. Germline V gene data show CDR1 as MNHEY and CDR2 as SVGAGI. CDR3 size: 13 residues. Losses at the gene ends were 6 bases for V and 6 bases for J; bases not matched to a gene: 7. CDR3 protein: CASRRQGAGEQYF. For the CDR3, the DNA is TGTGCCAGCAGGCGTCAGGGGGCTGGCGAGCAGTACTTC.

V is TRBV30 and J is TRBJ1-2; 7 bases are shared with TRBD1. CDR3 length: 14 residues. Germline V gene data show CDR1 as GTSNPN and CDR2 as SVGIG (reference sequence). Trimming cost V 2 bases and J 8 bases; bases outside gene matches: 11. This CDR3 is CAWSTGNRGAGYTF. CDR3 bases: TGTGCCTGGAGTACGGGGAACAGGGGAGCCGGCTACACCTTC.

V is TRBV5-1 and J is TRBJ2-4; TRBD1 might be the D (7 bases). Trimming stripped 5 bases from V and 4 bases from J, with 22 bases between. This CDR3 region has 17 residues. Germline values: CDR1 SGHRS, CDR2 YFSETQ. This chain's CDR3 is CASRGRPGGSKKNIQYF. The CDR3 DNA reads TGCGCCAGCAGGGGAAGACCAGGGGGGTCCAAGAAAAACATTCAGTACTTC.

This clone was recorded a few times. This chain joins TRBV5-4 and TRBJ2-1; TRBD2 agrees at 14 bases. Trimming took 3 bases from V and 8 from J; bases not matched to a gene: 7. CDR1 is SGHNT and CDR2 is YYREEE in the germline V gene (reference sequence). The CDR3 extends over 16 amino acids. CDR3 protein: CASSSGLAGVWDEQFF. DNA for the CDR3: TGTGCCAGCAGCTCGGGACTAGCGGGGGTTTGGGATGAGCAGTTCTTC.

This rearrangement joins TRBV28 to TRBJ1-4; D perhaps matches TRBD1 (5 bases). Germline V gene sequence: CDR1 MDHEN, CDR2 SYDVKM. This CDR3 has 12 residues. Between the trimmed V and J ends, which lost 5 bases and 8 bases, there was a span of 9 bases. CDR3 amino acids: CASSPDREKLFF. As DNA, the CDR3 is TGTGCCAGCAGTCCCGACAGAGAAAAACTGTTTTTT.

This clone has only one observation. The chain combines TRBV5-6 with TRBJ1-2; D is possibly TRBD1 (5 bases). CDR3 size: 18 residues. Germline assignment: CDR1 SGHDT and CDR2 YYEEEE. V was trimmed by 2 bases and J by 5 bases, leaving 25 bases between them. This CDR3 is CASSFGGVFLSLTYGYTF. In DNA form, the CDR3 reads TGTGCCAGCAGCTTCGGGGGAGTTTTTCTTAGTTTGACGTATGGCTACACCTTC.

V usage is TRBV7-9 and J usage is TRBJ1-6; TRBD1 agrees at 7 bases. Trimming removed 5 bases from V and 2 bases from J; junction bases left unmatched: 9. The CDR3 spans 17 residues. The germline V gene encodes CDR1 SEHNR and CDR2 FQNEAQ (reference sequence). The DNA of the CDR3 is TGTGCCAGCAGCCCCTTTTTAGGGGGCCCCTATAATTCACCCCTCCACTTT. Translating gives CASSPFLGGPYNSPLHF.

The chain carries TRBV7-2 and TRBJ2-5, with D possibly being TRBD2 (6 bases). Germline CDR1 SGHTA, CDR2 FQGNSA. Trimming cost V 3 bases and J 9 bases, with 8 bases left between them. The CDR3 is 11 residues long. The CDR3 bases are TGTGCCAGCAGCTTCGGGGGACCCCAGTACTTC. Translation: CASSFGGPQYF.

The rearrangement joins TRBV30 to TRBJ2-3; 7 bases map to TRBD1. Germline V gene data show CDR1 as GTSNPN and CDR2 as SVGIG (reference sequence). The CDR3 consists of 13 residues. V lost 8 bases, J lost 2 bases, and 7 bases stayed unmatched. The CDR3 is CAASRGNTDTQYF. Written as DNA, the CDR3 is TGTGCCGCCAGCAGGGGGAACACAGATACGCAGTATTTT.

J is TRBJ1-2 and V is TRBV5-1; D call uncertain. The CDR3 covers 12 residues. Germline V CDR1 and CDR2: SGHRS, YFSETQ. V was trimmed by 5 bases and J by 3 bases, leaving 8 bases between them. CDR3: CASRRSDYGYTF. As DNA, the CDR3 is TGCGCCAGCAGGAGGTCCGACTATGGCTACACCTTC.

The V call is TRBV5-1, the J call TRBJ1-6; D remains unclear. This CDR3 spans 16 amino acids. The V gene lost 2 bases and the J gene lost 1 base, with 10 bases spanning the gap. The germline V gene encodes CDR1 SGHRS and CDR2 YFSETQ. The CDR3 coding sequence is TGCGCCAGCAGCTTAAACACGCAGTCCTATAATTCACCCCTCCACTTT. Protein product: CASSLNTQSYNSPLHF.

This chain uses TRBV5-1 with TRBJ2-2, with TRBD1 as a possible D gene (6 bases). Germline CDR1 SGHRS, CDR2 YFSETQ. The CDR3 has 17 amino acids. Trimming took off 0 bases at V and 0 bases at J, with 12 bases between the two ends. Here the CDR3 DNA reads TGCGCCAGCAGCTTGGATGCCGGGACAACGAACACCGGGGAGCTGTTTTTT. Protein: CASSLDAGTTNTGELFF.

This sequence joins TRBV2 and TRBJ2-5; D remains unclear. The CDR3 has 12 amino acids. Per germline, CDR1 SNHLY and CDR2 FYNNEI. The V gene lost 3 bases and the J gene lost 7 bases, with 9 bases spanning the gap. CDR3 sequence (DNA): TGTGCCAGCAGTGAGATTGAGTGGACCCAGTACTTC. This codes for CASSEIEWTQYF.

The chain links TRBV6-1 to TRBJ2-3, with D tentatively TRBD1 (5 bases). Germline V gene data show CDR1 as MNHNS and CDR2 as SASEGT. Trimming removed 0 bases at V and 6 bases at J, with 10 bases between. This CDR3 has 14 amino acids. CDR3 amino acids: CASSEAGRLDTQYF. In DNA, the CDR3 is TGTGCCAGCAGTGAAGCGGGGCGGTTGGATACGCAGTATTTT.

V gene TRBV5-6 combines with J gene TRBJ1-4, with D possibly matching TRBD1 (6 bases). This CDR3 spans 14 amino acids. CDR1 is SGHDT, CDR2 YYEEEE, per germline. Trimming removed 2 bases from V and 4 bases from J, with 9 bases in between. The chain's CDR3 is CASSFTGINEKLFF. CDR3 bases: TGTGCCAGCAGCTTTACAGGGATTAATGAAAAACTGTTTTTT.

This chain uses TRBV5-6 with TRBJ1-5; no clear D. This CDR3 has 15 amino acids. Trimming stripped 4 bases from V and 0 bases from J, with 11 bases between. The germline gives CDR1 SGHDT, CDR2 YYEEEE. The CDR3 reads CASSGGLYSNQPQHF. CDR3 sequence (DNA): TGTGCCAGCAGCGGCGGGCTTTATAGCAATCAGCCCCAGCATTTT. Complete variable domain (other parts from reference TRBV5-6 and TRBJ1-5): DAGVTQSPTHLIKTRGQQVTLRCSPKSGHDTVSWYQQALGQGPQFIFQYYEEEERQRGNFPDRFSGHQFPNYSSELNVNALLLGDSALYLCASSGGLYSNQPQHFGDGTRLSIL.